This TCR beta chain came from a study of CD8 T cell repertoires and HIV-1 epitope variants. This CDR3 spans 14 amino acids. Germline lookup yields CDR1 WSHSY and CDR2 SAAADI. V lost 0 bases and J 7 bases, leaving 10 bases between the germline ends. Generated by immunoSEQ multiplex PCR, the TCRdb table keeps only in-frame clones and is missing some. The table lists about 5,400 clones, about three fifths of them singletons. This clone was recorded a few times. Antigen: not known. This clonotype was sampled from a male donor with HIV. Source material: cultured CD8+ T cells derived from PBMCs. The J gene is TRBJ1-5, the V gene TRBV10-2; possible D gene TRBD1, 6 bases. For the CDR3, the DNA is TGCGCCAGCAGTGAGTCGGGGGCACGGCAGCCCCAGCATTTT. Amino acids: CASSESGARQPQHF.